These 32 T cell receptor beta chains originate from one sample sequenced in a study of T-cell memory formation after mild COVID-19. MiXCR was run by TCRdb on the 5' RACE reads, yielding one entry per CDR3 protein. The table lists hundreds of thousands of distinct CDR3 sequences, 15% of them singletons. What was sequenced was PBMCs or a T cell subset sorted from them (not recorded which). The source is an adult woman who had mild COVID-19 (a few samples of this study predate the infection). Cell type and time point are not known.

V usage is TRBV12-3 or TRBV12-4 and J usage is TRBJ2-1; weak D call: TRBD1 (6 bases). This CDR3 comprises 15 residues. V lost 6 bases and J 5 bases, leaving 17 bases between the germline ends. For the CDR3, the DNA is TGTGCCAGCAGCGAAACAGGGTTGGCAAACAATGAGCAGTTCTTC. Its protein product is CASSETGLANNEQFF.

This chain joins TRBV20-1 and TRBJ2-3, with D tentatively TRBD1 or TRBD2 (6 bases each). The CDR3 is 13 residues long. V was pared by 6 bases and J by 6 bases, with 16 bases between. Germline V gene data show CDR1 as DFQATT and CDR2 as SNEGSKA (reference sequence). The CDR3 nucleotides are TGCAGTGCCCCCTTGGGGGGCGGGGATACGCAGTATTTT. Its translation: CSAPLGGGDTQYF.

The CDR3 here is CASSLGGTGGAVRTEAFF. The CDR3 DNA sequence: TGTGCCAGCAGCCTAGGAGGGACAGGGGGCGCAGTGAGAACTGAAGCTTTCTTT. The chain employs TRBV7-2 and TRBJ1-1; 12 bases line up with TRBD1. Unmatched junction bases numbered 15, after V lost 5 bases and J lost 5 bases. Per the germline V gene, CDR1 is SGHTA and CDR2 is FQGNSA. The length of the CDR3 is 18 residues.

This sequence joins TRBV7-1 and TRBJ2-1; tentative D call: TRBD2 (5 bases). TRBV7-1 is annotated as an ORF whose role is uncertain. CDR3 length: 14 amino acids. The ends were cut back, 8 bases at V and 0 bases at J, with 11 bases in the middle. The CDR3, as DNA: TGTGCCAGCTGCCAAGGGAGCTCCTACAATGAGCAGTTCTTC. Its translation: CASCQGSSYNEQFF.

This clonotype was picked up many times. The chain carries TRBV5-1 and TRBJ2-1, with D perhaps matching TRBD1 (6 bases). V lost 2 bases and J lost 6, with 12 bases in between. The CDR3 has 14 residues. CDR1 is SGHRS, CDR2 YFSETQ, per germline. CDR3 nucleotides: TGCGCCAGCAGCTTCCCGGGACATGGCAATGAGCAGTTCTTC. It specifies CASSFPGHGNEQFF.

This clonotype was found many times. V is TRBV12-3 or TRBV12-4 and J is TRBJ2-7, with unresolved D. The CDR3 runs to 12 residues. Deletions cut 2 bases from V and 3 bases from J, with 5 bases between. The CDR3 here is CASSLTRYEQYF. The CDR3 DNA is TGTGCCAGCAGTTTAACTCGCTACGAGCAGTACTTC.

The chain recombines TRBV25-1 with TRBJ2-7; 10 bases align to TRBD2. This CDR3 region has 14 residues. Per germline, CDR1 MGHDK and CDR2 SYGVNS. The junction had 7 bases not matched to a gene; V was cut back by 6 bases and J by 5 bases. The CDR3 region is CASREAGGTNEQYF. For the CDR3, the DNA is TGTGCCAGCAGGGAAGCGGGAGGGACTAACGAGCAGTACTTC.

This clonotype has only a few counts. The chain carries TRBV15 and TRBJ2-3; 7 nucleotides align to TRBD1. The CDR3 totals 15 residues. V lost 5 bases and J lost 0; bases outside the gene matches: 5. CDR1 is LNHNV and CDR2 is YYDKDF in the germline V gene (reference sequence). CDR3 region: CATSLGTASTDTQYF. Here the CDR3 DNA reads TGTGCCACCAGCCTTGGGACAGCAAGCACAGATACGCAGTATTTT.

Only a few counts were recorded for this clonotype. The V and J genes are TRBV6-1 and TRBJ1-5; 7 nucleotides agree with TRBD1. CDR1 is MNHNS, CDR2 SASEGT, per germline. J was trimmed by 1 base and V by 4 bases; bases with no gene match: 4. This CDR3 contains 15 residues. In DNA form, the CDR3 reads TGTGCCAGCAGTGGATACAGGGGAAGCAATCAGCCCCAGCATTTT. Translating gives CASSGYRGSNQPQHF.

The gene calls are TRBV4-2 and TRBJ2-5; D is unresolved. The length of the CDR3 is 16 residues. Trimming removed 0 bases from V and 2 bases from J, with 13 bases in between. Germline assignment: CDR1 LGHNA and CDR2 YNFKEQ. The CDR3 DNA sequence: TGTGCCAGCAGCCAAGATCCGGCACGGCGGCAAGAGACCCAGTACTTC. The encoded protein is CASSQDPARRQETQYF.

This clonotype appeared a few times. CDR3 bases: TGTGCCAGCAGCCAGGGCGTGTTCTATGGCTACACCTTC. It codes for CASSQGVFYGYTF. The V call is TRBV3-1, the J call TRBJ1-2; no reliable D call. V gave up 3 bases and J gave up 4 bases, with 9 bases separating them. The germline V gene encodes CDR1 LGHDT and CDR2 YNNKEL (reference sequence). The CDR3 covers 13 residues.

The chain employs TRBV5-1 and TRBJ1-6; D might be TRBD1 (5 bases). The CDR3 sequence is 15 residues long. V lost 2 bases and J 7 bases, leaving 13 bases between the germline ends. The V gene's germline CDR1 is SGHRS and CDR2 YFSETQ. The CDR3 DNA follows: TGCGCCAGCAGCTTAATATCAGGGTTAAATTCACCCCTCCACTTT. The encoded protein is CASSLISGLNSPLHF. Variable domain in full (rest from reference TRBV5-1 and TRBJ1-6): KAGVTQTPRYLIKTRGQQVTLSCSPISGHRSVSWYQQTPGQGLQFLFEYFSETQRNKGNFPGRFSGRQFSNSRSEMNVSTLELGDSALYLCASSLISGLNSPLHFGNGTRLTVT.

This clonotype was observed a handful of times. The chain employs TRBV24-1 and TRBJ2-5; 7 bases are shared with TRBD1. There are 15 residues in the CDR3. V lost 4 bases to trimming and J lost 5 bases; unmatched junction nucleotides: 9. Germline V gene sequence: CDR1 KGHDR, CDR2 SFDVKD. In nucleotides, the CDR3 is TGTGCCACCAGTGACGAGGGGGCGGTCGGGGAGACCCAGTACTTC. As protein: CATSDEGAVGETQYF.

This clonotype has only one observation. CDR3 DNA sequence: TGCAGCGTTCAGGGTGGGGATCCAGATACGCAGTATTTT. Translating gives CSVQGGDPDTQYF. The chain uses TRBV29-1 and TRBJ2-3; a possible D gene is TRBD1 (5 bases). This CDR3 region has 13 residues. V lost 5 bases to trimming and J lost 4 bases, with 13 bases between them. CDR1 is SQVTM and CDR2 is ANQGSEA in the germline V gene.

This clonotype has at least ten counts. V gene TRBV7-6 combines with J gene TRBJ1-2, with D perhaps TRBD1 (6 bases). The V gene's germline CDR1 is SGHVS and CDR2 FNYEAQ. The CDR3 spans 13 residues. V was cut by 5 bases and J by 2 bases, with 9 bases left in between. The CDR3 DNA reads as TGTGCCAGCAGCCGAGGACAGAACTATGGCTACACCTTC. It yields the protein CASSRGQNYGYTF. The full variable domain, with the rest looked up from reference TRBV7-6 and TRBJ1-2, is GAGVSQSPRYKVTKRGQDVALRCDPISGHVSLYWYRQALGQGPEFLTYFNYEAQQDKSGLPNDRFSAERPEGSISTLTIQRTEQRDSAMYRCASSRGQNYGYTFGSGTRLTVV.

This chain connects TRBV15 to TRBJ2-7; 7 nucleotides align to TRBD2. Per germline, CDR1 LNHNV and CDR2 YYDKDF (reference sequence). The CDR3 runs 16 residues. Germline trimming cut 0 bases from V and 4 bases from J; bases unmatched to any gene: 9. The CDR3 here is CATSREAGAVSYEQYF. CDR3 nucleotide sequence: TGTGCCACCAGCAGAGAGGCGGGAGCGGTGTCGTACGAGCAGTACTTC.

The chain uses TRBV12-3 or TRBV12-4 and TRBJ2-5, with 7 bases matching TRBD2. This CDR3 has 14 residues. V was clipped by 3 bases and J by 2 bases; unmatched bases: 3. CDR3 sequence (DNA): TGTGCCAGCAGTTTCTCAGCGGGGCAAGAGACCCAGTACTTC. Protein: CASSFSAGQETQYF.

This clonotype was detected ten times or more. The chain couples TRBV12-3 or TRBV12-4 to TRBJ2-1, with 7 bases fitting TRBD2. The CDR3 extends over 12 amino acids. Trimming at V came to 5 bases and at J to 10 bases, leaving 5 bases not matched to a gene. CDR3 sequence reads: CASSPSGGEQFF. CDR3 nucleotide sequence: TGTGCCAGCAGTCCCTCGGGGGGAGAGCAGTTCTTC.

This chain links TRBV20-1 with TRBJ2-3, with a possible D match to TRBD2 (5 bases). The CDR3 has 14 amino acids. The ends were cut back, 5 bases at V and 0 bases at J, with 12 bases in the middle. Germline V lookup: CDR1 DFQATT, CDR2 SNEGSKA (reference sequence). The CDR3 DNA reads as TGCAGTGCTCGAACCGGAGGCAGCACAGATACGCAGTATTTT. Translated: CSARTGGSTDTQYF.

This chain joins TRBV5-5 and TRBJ1-2; D unresolved. This CDR3 has 15 amino acids. Germline-derived CDR1 and CDR2 are SGHKS and YYEKEE (reference sequence). V was shortened by 4 bases and J by 4 bases, with 17 bases between the two germline ends. CDR3 in DNA: TGTGCCAGCAGCCCTTGGTCCGGGTCGAGCTATGGCTACACCTTC. Amino acid sequence: CASSPWSGSSYGYTF.

This clonotype has a count of ten or more. Written as DNA, the CDR3 is TGTGCCAGCAGTCCTCGACAGGGGGCGTCCACCGGGGAGCTGTTTTTT. Translated, it gives CASSPRQGASTGELFF. The genes are TRBV27 and TRBJ2-2, with 10 bases fitting TRBD1. Germline V gene data show CDR1 as MNHEY and CDR2 as SMNVEV (reference sequence). Trimming removed 5 bases from V and 4 bases from J; junction bases left unmatched: 7. The CDR3 extends over 16 amino acids.

This chain links TRBV27 with TRBJ1-3, with D unresolved. The CDR3 is 13 amino acids. Germline V gene lookup returns CDR1 MNHEY and CDR2 SMNVEV (reference sequence). V was trimmed by 2 bases and J by 4 bases, leaving 6 bases between them. DNA for the CDR3: TGTGCCAGCAGTTTAGCAGTGGGAAACACCATATATTTT. Translated: CASSLAVGNTIYF.

This clonotype occurred a few times. The rearrangement links TRBV5-1 to TRBJ2-7; 8 nucleotides agree with TRBD1. Germline CDR1 and CDR2: SGHRS and YFSETQ. This CDR3 contains 15 residues. The V and J ends lost 6 bases and 6 bases, in that order; junction bases with no gene match: 14. For the CDR3, the DNA is TGCGCCAGCACCCCACAGGGGGGAATCGGGTCCGAGCAGTACTTC. Amino acid sequence: CASTPQGGIGSEQYF. The whole variable domain, remainder taken from reference TRBV5-1 and TRBJ2-7, is KAGVTQTPRYLIKTRGQQVTLSCSPISGHRSVSWYQQTPGQGLQFLFEYFSETQRNKGNFPGRFSGRQFSNSRSEMNVSTLELGDSALYLCASTPQGGIGSEQYFGPGTRLTVT.

The V gene is TRBV20-1, the J gene TRBJ2-1; TRBD1 is a possible D gene (6 bases). The V gene lost 3 bases and the J gene lost 4 bases, with 10 bases spanning the gap. The CDR3 consists of 13 residues. Germline values: CDR1 DFQATT, CDR2 SNEGSKA (reference sequence). Written as DNA, the CDR3 is TGCAGTGCTAGGTACGGGACATACAATGAGCAGTTCTTC. Translating it yields CSARYGTYNEQFF.

The chain combines TRBV7-2 with TRBJ2-5; the match to TRBD2 covers 13 bases. There are 16 residues in the CDR3. V was pared by 5 bases and J by 2 bases, with 5 bases of the junction left unmatched. Germline values: CDR1 SGHTA, CDR2 FQGNSA. The CDR3 loop reads CASSRTSGRVQETQYF. The CDR3 nucleotides are TGTGCCAGCAGCCGCACTAGCGGGAGGGTTCAAGAGACCCAGTACTTC.

The V call is TRBV5-1, the J call TRBJ2-7; D is unclear. V dropped 0 bases and J dropped 0 bases, with 10 bases sitting between them. Germline values: CDR1 SGHRS, CDR2 YFSETQ. This CDR3 has 15 amino acids. CDR3 amino acids: CASSLGSASSYEQYF. DNA of the CDR3: TGCGCCAGCAGCTTGGGTTCAGCAAGCTCCTACGAGCAGTACTTC.

This clonotype was observed a handful of times. This chain uses TRBV11-2 with TRBJ2-2; D gene uncertain. Germline V CDR1 and CDR2: SGHAT, FQNNGV. The CDR3 loop spans 16 amino acids. Trimming took off 0 bases at V and 0 bases at J, with 8 bases between the two ends. The CDR3 here is CASSLEGLPNTGELFF. The CDR3 region has the DNA TGTGCCAGCAGCTTAGAAGGGCTACCGAACACCGGGGAGCTGTTTTTT. Supplemented by reference TRBV11-2 and TRBJ2-2, the full variable domain reads EAGVAQSPRYKIIEKRQSVAFWCNPISGHATLYWYQQILGQGPKLLIQFQNNGVVDDSQLPKDRFSAERLKGVDSTLKIQPAKLEDSAVYLCASSLEGLPNTGELFFGEGSRLTVL.

This clonotype came up a few times. The chain combines TRBV15 with TRBJ1-4; TRBD1 matches 7 bases. The V and J ends lost 6 bases and 0 bases, in that order; junction bases with no gene match: 10. The CDR3 totals 17 residues. Germline CDR1 is LNHNV and CDR2 is YYDKDF (reference sequence). The chain's CDR3 is CATSLDRVLATNEKLFF. The CDR3 bases are TGTGCCACCAGTCTCGACAGGGTCCTTGCAACTAATGAAAAACTGTTTTTT.

At least ten counts were recorded for this clonotype. The chain carries TRBV7-2 and TRBJ2-1; possibly TRBD2 for D (6 bases). The CDR3 is 14 amino acids. CDR1 is SGHTA, CDR2 FQGNSA, per germline. V lost 1 base and J lost 8, with 12 bases in between. The CDR3 is CASSLVPSVDEQFF. CDR3 DNA: TGTGCCAGCAGCTTAGTCCCTAGCGTGGATGAGCAGTTCTTC.

This chain connects TRBV9 to TRBJ1-2; D call uncertain. Deletions cut 0 bases from V and 8 bases from J, with 23 bases between. The V gene's germline CDR1 is SGDLS and CDR2 YYNGEE. This CDR3 comprises 17 residues. This chain's CDR3 is CASSVVPREPGPSGYTF. The CDR3 bases are TGTGCCAGCAGCGTAGTCCCCCGGGAACCGGGTCCCTCGGGCTACACCTTC.

This clonotype has just a few counts. V gene TRBV7-2 combines with J gene TRBJ2-5, with D possibly TRBD2 on 5 matching bases. This CDR3 has 14 residues. With 1 base removed from V and 4 bases from J, the gap between germline ends came to 10 bases. Germline V lookup: CDR1 SGHTA, CDR2 FQGNSA. CDR3 loop: CASSLGYAGETQYF. For the CDR3, the DNA is TGTGCCAGCAGCTTAGGGTACGCGGGAGAGACCCAGTACTTC.

This clonotype was observed a handful of times. The J gene is TRBJ2-7, the V gene TRBV29-1; D is perhaps TRBD1 (6 bases). Deletions cut 8 bases from V and 5 bases from J, with 19 bases between. Germline-derived CDR1 and CDR2 are SQVTM and ANQGSEA. The CDR3 extends over 13 amino acids. CDR3 amino acids: CSTYRVGSDEQYF. The CDR3 coding sequence is TGCAGCACCTACAGGGTCGGCAGCGACGAGCAGTACTTC.